What follows are 21 T cell receptor beta chains derived from one specimen sequenced in a study of spatial heterogeneity in lung cancer. MiXCR, run by TCRdb on the 5' RACE reads, gives a single entry per CDR3 protein. Of about 22,000 distinct CDR3 sequences in the sample, around 4.3% were seen once. Time point described: sample taken at primary tumor resection. The starting material was PBMCs, obtained at surgery. These receptors were obtained from a male donor with early-stage non-small cell lung cancer.

By share of the sample, this clonotype is medium-sized. V usage is TRBV6-5 and J usage is TRBJ2-7; D remains ambiguous. Trimming stripped 0 bases from V and 7 bases from J, with 13 bases between. In germline, CDR1 is MNHEY, CDR2 SVGAGI. This CDR3 has 14 amino acids. CDR3 residues: CASSYSTLVREQYF. The CDR3 DNA is TGTGCCAGCAGTTACTCAACCCTGGTTCGGGAGCAGTACTTC.

The chain carries TRBV25-1 and TRBJ2-1; the match to TRBD2 covers 8 bases. The V and J ends lost 2 bases and 5 bases, in that order; junction bases with no gene match: 14. The CDR3 totals 18 residues. Germline values: CDR1 MGHDK, CDR2 SYGVNS. The CDR3 nucleotides are TGTGCCAGCAGTGAAGTCGGAGGATTCGGAGCGGGGGACAATGAGCAGTTCTTC. Its protein product is CASSEVGGFGAGDNEQFF.

This clonotype was counted many times. The chain has TRBV6-1 and TRBJ2-7; TRBD1 aligns across 9 bases. Germline-derived CDR1 and CDR2 are MNHNS and SASEGT. CDR3 length: 15 amino acids. J lost 1 base, V lost 4 bases, and 5 bases had no gene match. This chain's CDR3 is CASSGGQGLSYEQYF. The CDR3 coding sequence is TGTGCCAGCAGTGGGGGACAGGGCTTGTCCTACGAGCAGTACTTC.

This clonotype was counted only a few times. The chain employs TRBV20-1 and TRBJ1-1; D gene uncertain. Trimming removed 5 bases from V and 1 base from J, with 11 bases in between. This CDR3 is built from 13 residues. Germline CDR1 DFQATT, CDR2 SNEGSKA (reference sequence). CDR3 sequence: CSAPVGWNTEAFF. The CDR3 bases are TGCAGTGCTCCTGTAGGGTGGAACACTGAAGCTTTCTTT.

This clonotype was recorded at least ten times. The CDR3 spells CASSASRSNTEAFF. CDR3 nucleotide sequence: TGCGCCAGCAGTGCGTCTAGGTCGAACACTGAAGCTTTCTTT. The chain employs TRBV10-1 and TRBJ1-1, with D hard to call. Germline V gene sequence: CDR1 WNHNN, CDR2 SYGVQD (reference sequence). The CDR3 sequence is 14 residues long. V lost 4 bases and J 1 base, leaving 10 bases between the germline ends.

This clonotype was detected many times. This chain uses TRBV6-6 with TRBJ2-7, with TRBD1 as a possible D gene (6 bases). The CDR3 sequence is 11 residues long. The V gene's germline CDR1 is MNHNY and CDR2 SVGAGI (reference sequence). V lost 8 bases and J lost 1, with 6 bases in between. CDR3 residues: CASQGSYEQYF. The CDR3, as DNA: TGTGCCAGCCAGGGGTCCTACGAGCAGTACTTC.

A remark on this clonotype: Since a much larger clone is just one base distant, this may be a read error. It is unclear where the CDR3 begins or ends on the DNA, so no DNA is shown, and the CDR3 is as TCRdb lists it. The chain is built from TRBV10-2 and TRBJ1-2. Ends included, the CDR3 has 12 residues. CDR1 and CDR2 from the germline V gene are WSHSY and SAAADI. CDR3 loop: CATQLSNYGCTF.

This clonotype appeared many times. The chain couples TRBV28 to TRBJ2-1; TRBD2 matches at 13 bases. This CDR3 spans 16 amino acids. Germline V gene lookup returns CDR1 MDHEN and CDR2 SYDVKM. Trimming removed 4 bases from V and 1 base from J; junction bases left unmatched: 1. CDR3 coding DNA: TGTGCCAGCAGTTCACTAGCGGGAGGGTCCTACAATGAGCAGTTCTTC. This sequence encodes CASSSLAGGSYNEQFF.

This clonotype was seen ten or more times. The chain links TRBV6-5 to TRBJ2-5; 15 bases fit TRBD2. The germline CDR1 and CDR2 sequences are MNHEY and SVGAGI. The CDR3 length is 16 residues. The V gene end was trimmed by 0 bases and the J gene end by 5 bases; junction bases not matched to a gene: 1. The CDR3 is CASSYSGLAGGETQYF. The CDR3 DNA follows: TGTGCCAGCAGTTACTCGGGACTAGCGGGAGGCGAGACCCAGTACTTC.

This clonotype was found many times. The V gene is TRBV5-1, the J gene TRBJ1-2; D remains unclear. The germline V and J ends were trimmed by 4 bases and 6 bases, with 13 bases remaining between them. Germline V gene lookup returns CDR1 SGHRS and CDR2 YFSETQ. CDR3 size: 13 residues. The CDR3, as DNA: TGCGCCAGCAGCCACGCGACCCCAGATGGCTACACCTTC. Protein: CASSHATPDGYTF.

Judged by abundance, this clonotype is medium-sized. The chain is built from TRBV9 and TRBJ1-1, with a weak D call TRBD1 (6 bases). Germline V gives CDR1 SGDLS, CDR2 YYNGEE. The CDR3 has 13 amino acids. V was cut by 3 bases and J by 1 base, with 7 bases left in between. The CDR3 spells CASSAGANTEAFF. CDR3 coding DNA: TGTGCCAGCAGCGCAGGGGCGAACACTGAAGCTTTCTTT.

This clonotype was found many times. This chain connects TRBV5-6 to TRBJ2-7; 9 bases agree with TRBD1. The CDR3 extends over 13 amino acids. V was clipped by 5 bases and J by 3 bases; unmatched bases: 3. In germline, CDR1 is SGHDT, CDR2 YYEEEE. CDR3 protein: CASRPTGGYEQYF. CDR3 DNA sequence: TGTGCCAGCAGACCGACAGGGGGCTACGAGCAGTACTTC. The complete variable domain, with remaining parts taken from reference TRBV5-6 and TRBJ2-7, reads DAGVTQSPTHLIKTRGQQVTLRCSPKSGHDTVSWYQQALGQGPQFIFQYYEEEERQRGNFPDRFSGHQFPNYSSELNVNALLLGDSALYLCASRPTGGYEQYFGPGTRLTVT.

This clonotype appeared many times. This chain connects TRBV6-1 to TRBJ1-1, with 7 bases fitting TRBD1. V dropped 6 bases and J dropped 4; count of bases not matched to a gene: 5. The CDR3 runs 13 residues. The germline V gene encodes CDR1 MNHNS and CDR2 SASEGT. The CDR3 loop reads CASRGQRATEAFF. The CDR3 DNA sequence: TGTGCCAGCAGGGGACAGAGGGCCACTGAAGCTTTCTTT.

About this clonotype itself: A much larger clone differs from this one at a single base, so this may be a read error. This sequence joins TRBV3-1 and TRBJ2-5, with 8 bases lining up with TRBD2. Germline loops: CDR1 LGHDT, CDR2 YNNKEL (reference sequence). The CDR3 extends over 15 amino acids. Germline trimming cut 8 bases from V and 5 bases from J; bases unmatched to any gene: 13. The CDR3 spells CASSQRGPWGETQYF. CDR3 DNA sequence: TGTGCCAGCTCCCAGCGGGGGCCGTGGGGGGAGACCCAGTACTTC.

This clonotype showed up many times. V usage is TRBV5-6 and J usage is TRBJ2-1, with unresolved D. V was clipped by 0 bases and J by 9 bases, with 7 bases between them. Germline CDR1 reads SGHDT; CDR2 reads YYEEEE. There are 12 residues in the CDR3. CDR3 region: CASSLAGPEQFF. Here the CDR3 DNA reads TGTGCCAGCAGCTTGGCCGGCCCTGAGCAGTTCTTC.

This clonotype was counted between two and nine times. The chain joins TRBV24-1 to TRBJ2-7, with D tentatively TRBD2 (6 bases). Germline values: CDR1 KGHDR, CDR2 SFDVKD. This CDR3 has 13 residues. Trimming shortened V by 4 bases and J by 6 bases, and 12 bases separated the two germline ends. CDR3 region: CATSDRSGGEQYF. CDR3 nucleotide sequence: TGTGCCACCAGTGACCGTTCCGGGGGCGAGCAGTACTTC.

V gene TRBV5-1 combines with J gene TRBJ2-1, with D uncertain. The CDR3 has 15 residues. V dropped 3 bases and J dropped 7 bases, with 17 bases sitting between them. Looked up from germline, CDR1 is SGHRS and CDR2 is YFSETQ. CDR3 coding DNA: TGCGCCAGCAGCTCCCTTGATTCGTCGGTGAATGAGCAGTTCTTC. Its translation: CASSSLDSSVNEQFF.

This clonotype was counted ten times or more. V usage is TRBV7-2 and J usage is TRBJ2-3, with D possibly matching TRBD2 (6 bases). With 1 base removed from V and 7 bases from J, the gap between germline ends came to 9 bases. This CDR3 comprises 13 residues. Germline lookup yields CDR1 SGHTA and CDR2 FQGNSA. The CDR3 region has the DNA TGTGCCAGCAGCTTAGGGCTAGCGAATACGCAGTATTTT. Protein sequence: CASSLGLANTQYF.

This clonotype was detected ten times or more. The chain employs TRBV5-5 and TRBJ1-1; D unresolved. Per the germline V gene, CDR1 is SGHKS and CDR2 is YYEKEE (reference sequence). The length of the CDR3 is 13 residues. Trimming left V 0 bases short and J 6 bases short, with 9 bases between. Written as DNA, the CDR3 is TGTGCCAGCAGCTTGGGAGGGTGGCCTGAAGCTTTCTTT. It translates to CASSLGGWPEAFF.

This clonotype was seen many times. The V and J genes are TRBV18 and TRBJ2-1, with D possibly matching TRBD1 (5 bases). CDR1 and CDR2 from the germline V gene are KGHSH and LQKENI. The CDR3 spans 11 residues. Trimming removed 5 bases from V and 6 bases from J, with 5 bases in between. The CDR3 coding sequence is TGTGCCAGCTCAGACAGCAATGAGCAGTTCTTC. Translated, it gives CASSDSNEQFF.

This clonotype rates as medium-sized. This chain uses TRBV7-2 with TRBJ2-3; unclear D gene. This CDR3 has 12 residues. From germline, CDR1 is SGHTA and CDR2 FQGNSA. The V gene lost 4 bases and the J gene lost 5 bases, with 7 bases spanning the gap. CDR3 sequence: CASSSIQDTQYF. Written as DNA, the CDR3 is TGTGCCAGCAGCTCCATTCAAGATACGCAGTATTTT.